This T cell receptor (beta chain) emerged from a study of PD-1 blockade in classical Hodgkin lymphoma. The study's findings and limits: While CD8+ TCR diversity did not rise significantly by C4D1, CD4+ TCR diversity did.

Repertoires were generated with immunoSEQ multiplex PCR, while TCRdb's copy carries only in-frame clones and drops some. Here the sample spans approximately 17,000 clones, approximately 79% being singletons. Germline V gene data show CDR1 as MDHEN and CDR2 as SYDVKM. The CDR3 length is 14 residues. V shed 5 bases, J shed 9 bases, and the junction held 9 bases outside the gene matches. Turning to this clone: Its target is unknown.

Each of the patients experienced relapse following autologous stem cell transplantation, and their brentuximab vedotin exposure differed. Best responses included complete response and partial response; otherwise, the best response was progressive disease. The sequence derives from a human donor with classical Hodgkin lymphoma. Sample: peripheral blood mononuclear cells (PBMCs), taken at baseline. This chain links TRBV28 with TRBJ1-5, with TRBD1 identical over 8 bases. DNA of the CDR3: TGTGCCAGCAGTCCCGGGACAGGAATCCGGCCCCAGCATTTT. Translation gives CASSPGTGIRPQHF.